The rows below give T cell receptor beta chains drawn from one sample of a study of cytotoxic CD8 clonotypes in ibrutinib-treated CLL. Data came from immunoSEQ multiplex PCR; TCRdb stores just in-frame clones and leaves some out. The sample has 90,000 to 100,000 clones; approximately 82% are singletons. This sample comprised PBMCs, obtained after 12 months of ibrutinib treatment. These TCRs come from a human donor with chronic lymphocytic leukemia. The conserved cysteine and the conserved F or W are not part of the CDR3 here.

CDR3 protein | J gene | V gene
ASSLWEQGTDTQY | TRBJ2-3 | TRBV7-8
ASSPGQGGGEQY | TRBJ2-7 | TRBV27
ASSSDRATNEKLF | TRBJ1-4 | TRBV7-2
ASSLVQGPETQY | TRBJ2-5 | TRBV5-1
ASSRSTSGSYNEQF | TRBJ2-1 | TRBV7-9
ASGLAPKDRTFYEQY | TRBJ2-7 | TRBV12-5
ASSSGTSGGF | TRBJ2-1 | TRBV7-2
ASSLGGTAGNTIY | TRBJ1-3 | TRBV5-6
ASSFGTESTYEQY | TRBJ2-7 | TRBV5-1
ASRGGSYEQY | TRBJ2-7 | TRBV6-5
ASNREGQSIEKLF | TRBJ1-4 | TRBV2
ASMNGDSGNTIY | TRBJ1-3 | TRBV6-6
ASSGRDRGGYGYT | TRBJ1-2 | TRBV7-9
ASSPRGGPDTQY | TRBJ2-3 | TRBV5-1
ASSSGMSLNTETQY | TRBJ2-5 | TRBV4-1
ASSESTRGLEY | TRBJ2-7 | TRBV10-1
AWKTDPGNTEAF | TRBJ1-1 | TRBV30
ASSVGQGREKLF | TRBJ1-4 | TRBV9